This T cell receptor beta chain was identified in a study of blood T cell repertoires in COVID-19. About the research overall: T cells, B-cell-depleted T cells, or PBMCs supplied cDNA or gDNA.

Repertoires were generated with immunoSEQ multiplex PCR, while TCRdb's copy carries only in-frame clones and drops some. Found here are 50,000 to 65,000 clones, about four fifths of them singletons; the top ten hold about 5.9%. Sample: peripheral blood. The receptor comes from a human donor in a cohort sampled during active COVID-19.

The CDR3 reads CAISDRAGGSQQYF. CDR3 DNA: TGTGCCATCAGTGATAGGGCGGGAGGAAGTCAGCAGTACTTC. This chain joins TRBV10-3 and TRBJ2-7; 8 bases align to TRBD2. The germline CDR1 and CDR2 sequences are ENHRY and SYGVKD. The CDR3 covers 14 residues. Losses at the gene ends were 3 bases for V and 8 bases for J; bases not matched to a gene: 9.